What follows are 3 T cell receptor beta chains derived from one specimen sequenced in a study of blood T cell repertoires in COVID-19. Repertoires were generated with immunoSEQ multiplex PCR, while TCRdb's copy carries only in-frame clones and drops some. The sample consists of roughly 100,000 clones, approximately 85% of them appearing once. Sequencing used peripheral blood. All receptors derive from a middle-aged man with active or convalescent COVID-19.

The chain employs TRBV3-1 (or the pseudogene TRBV3-2) and TRBJ1-5; D is ambiguous. Per germline, CDR1 LGHDT and CDR2 YNNKEL (reference sequence). V lost 1 base and J 0 bases, leaving 4 bases between the germline ends. The CDR3 totals 14 residues. CDR3 DNA: TGTGCCAGCAGCCAAGCCTCTAGCAATCAGCCCCAGCATTTT. Amino acid sequence: CASSQASSNQPQHF.

This clone was recorded only once. The V and J genes are TRBV5-1 and TRBJ2-2, with 7 bases aligning to TRBD1. This CDR3 spans 14 amino acids. Germline V lookup: CDR1 SGHRS, CDR2 YFSETQ. V dropped 4 bases and J dropped 4; count of bases not matched to a gene: 4. The chain's CDR3 is CASSLGTATGELFF. For the CDR3, the DNA is TGCGCCAGCAGCCTAGGGACAGCCACCGGGGAGCTGTTTTTT.

The chain recombines TRBV24-1 with TRBJ1-2, with TRBD1 identical over 8 bases. The CDR3 is made up of 18 amino acids. Germline V CDR1 and CDR2: KGHDR, SFDVKD. J was trimmed by 3 bases and V by 4 bases; bases with no gene match: 15. CDR3 nucleotides: TGTGCCACCAGTGACCGAGACAGGGGCGAGTGGTCGGACTATGGCTACACCTTC. It specifies CATSDRDRGEWSDYGYTF.